These T cell receptor beta chains were read from a single sample in a study of response to subunit inactivated influenza vaccine. TCRdb re-analysed the RT-PCR reads in MiXCR, keeping a single row per CDR3 protein. The sample carries 170,000 or so distinct CDR3 sequences, about 10% recorded once. The sequencing here drew on CD8+ T cells sorted from PBMCs, taken less than 30 months after vaccination. These TCRs come from a man between 50 and 69 years old who received an inactivated influenza vaccine. Both conserved end residues are part of each CDR3. A D gene is named only where the DNA matches it firmly. Only some rows state a clone size, as once, few, many or a class for expanded clones.

TRBJ1-5 TRBV21-1 many NA CASSLKLQHF TGTGCCAGCAGCCTCAAGCTCCAGCATTTT
TRBJ2-5 TRBV2 NA NA CASSETAVSQETQYF TGTGCCAGCAGTGAAACGGCGGTCAGCCAGGAGACCCAGTACTTC
TRBJ1-1 TRBV4-2 many NA CASSQEGAMNTEAFF TGTGCCAGCAGCCAAGAGGGGGCCATGAACACTGAAGCTTTCTTT
TRBJ1-2 TRBV21-1 NA NA CANRERYTF TGTGCCAACCGAGAGCGCTACACCTTC
TRBJ2-7 TRBV3-1 NA NA CASSKEASFTYEQYF TGTGCCAGCAGCAAGGAGGCGTCTTTTACCTACGAGCAGTACTTC
TRBJ2-3 TRBV29-1 NA TRBD1 CSVEVPTGQTSTDTQYF TGCAGCGTTGAGGTACCGACGGGACAGACAAGCACAGATACGCAGTATTTT
TRBJ2-3 TRBV20-1 NA NA CSARVIPSTDTQYF TGCAGTGCTAGAGTCATTCCGAGCACAGATACGCAGTATTTT
TRBJ1-2 TRBV12-3/TRBV12-4 many NA CASSRQSYYGYTF TGTGCCAGCAGTCGACAGAGCTACTATGGCTACACCTTC
TRBJ1-3 TRBV4-1 many NA CASSQVASGNTIYF TGCGCCAGCAGCCAAGTGGCTTCTGGAAACACCATATATTTT
TRBJ2-4 TRBV11-2 few NA CASSHAMVWAKNIQYF TGTGCCAGCAGCCACGCGATGGTTTGGGCCAAAAACATTCAGTACTTC
TRBJ2-1 TRBV5-1 many NA CASSLEGLAGRNEQFF TGCGCCAGCAGCTTGGAAGGGCTAGCAGGAAGGAATGAGCAGTTCTTC
TRBJ2-1 TRBV4-3 NA TRBD2 CASSQEIAGAYYNEQFF TGCGCCAGCAGCCAGGAGATAGCGGGTGCCTACTACAATGAGCAGTTCTTC
TRBJ2-5 TRBV20-1 few NA CSAPTGVEWTQYF TGCAGTGCTCCCACGGGGGTCGAATGGACCCAGTACTTC
TRBJ1-2 TRBV7-9 many NA CASSSILIEARHGYTF TGTGCCAGCAGCTCCATTTTAATAGAAGCTAGACATGGCTACACCTTC
TRBJ2-2 TRBV20-1 NA TRBD1 CTGTDRNTGELFF TGCACTGGGACAGATCGAAACACCGGGGAGCTGTTTTTT
TRBJ2-7 TRBV29-1 NA NA CSVLPRGSYEQYF TGCAGCGTTCTCCCCAGGGGCTCCTACGAGCAGTACTTC
TRBJ2-5 TRBV15 few TRBD2 CATSREGLPQETQYF TGTGCCACCAGCAGAGAGGGACTACCTCAAGAGACCCAGTACTTC
TRBJ1-2 TRBV7-6 few TRBD1 CASSLTIQGANYGYTF TGTGCCAGCAGCCTAACCATACAGGGGGCTAACTATGGCTACACCTTC
TRBJ1-1 TRBV6-2/TRBV6-3 NA NA CASRRGQEAFF TGTGCCAGCAGACGCGGACAGGAAGCTTTCTTT
TRBJ1-1 TRBV7-9 many NA CASSLGTIVRSAHEAFF TGTGCCAGCAGCTTAGGGACAATAGTCCGTTCCGCGCATGAAGCTTTCTTT
TRBJ2-3 TRBV28 NA NA CASRDGRERFTDTQYF TGTGCCAGCAGAGACGGACGGGAACGATTCACAGATACGCAGTATTTT
TRBJ2-3 TRBV20-1 few NA CSARPGSLADTQYF TGCAGTGCTAGACCGGGCTCGTTGGCAGATACGCAGTATTTT
TRBJ2-1 TRBV19 NA NA CASSRADNEQFF TGTGCCAGTAGCCGGGCGGACAATGAGCAGTTCTTC
TRBJ1-1 TRBV20-1 few NA CSATPFVSNTEAFF TGCAGTGCTACCCCTTTTGTCTCGAACACTGAAGCTTTCTTT
TRBJ2-1 TRBV29-1 many TRBD2 CSVDPSGNNEQFF TGCAGCGTTGATCCTAGCGGGAACAATGAGCAGTTCTTC
TRBJ2-7 TRBV19 NA NA CASSTRDDGTYEQYF TGTGCCAGTAGTACCCGGGACGATGGTACCTACGAGCAGTACTTC
TRBJ2-5 TRBV25-1 few NA CASSGTALGETQYF TGTGCCAGCAGCGGGACTGCCCTGGGGGAGACCCAGTACTTC
TRBJ2-7 TRBV29-1 NA NA CSVEFFGAYEQYF TGCAGCGTTGAATTCTTTGGAGCCTACGAGCAGTACTTC
TRBJ2-7 TRBV12-3/TRBV12-4 NA TRBD1 CASSAPGQGFNEQYF TGTGCCAGCAGTGCGCCGGGACAGGGTTTCAACGAGCAGTACTTC
TRBJ1-5 TRBV2 few TRBD1 CASSDPPGQDYQPQHF TGTGCCAGCAGCGATCCGCCGGGACAGGACTATCAGCCCCAGCATTTT
TRBJ2-1 TRBV28 NA NA CASSPGHNYNEQFF TGTGCCAGCAGTCCAGGGCACAACTACAATGAGCAGTTCTTC
TRBJ2-7 TRBV28 few TRBD2 CASSLERGTYEQYF TGTGCCAGCAGTTTAGAGCGGGGGACCTACGAGCAGTACTTC
TRBJ2-1 TRBV20-1 NA NA CSARGPGSMGDEQFF TGCAGTGCTAGGGGCCCGGGTAGTATGGGGGATGAGCAGTTCTTC
TRBJ2-5 TRBV6-5 many NA CASSYSGGETQYF TGTGCCAGCAGTTACTCAGGGGGAGAGACCCAGTACTTC
TRBJ2-3 TRBV7-2 many NA CASSPISTDTQYF TGTGCCAGCAGCCCTATTAGCACAGATACGCAGTATTTT
TRBJ2-2 TRBV6-2/TRBV6-3 NA TRBD2 CASSYDLAAGELFF TGTGCCAGCAGTTACGATCTAGCGGCCGGGGAGCTGTTTTTT
TRBJ2-7 TRBV29-1 many NA CSVEELGSYEQYF TGCAGCGTTGAAGAATTGGGGTCCTACGAGCAGTACTTC
TRBJ2-3 TRBV20-1 NA TRBD2 CSARDLAGDYTDTQYF TGCAGTGCTAGAGATCTAGCGGGGGATTACACAGATACGCAGTATTTT
TRBJ2-7 TRBV27 NA NA CASSSHNSGVPYEQYF TGTGCCAGCAGTTCCCATAATTCCGGGGTACCATACGAGCAGTACTTC
TRBJ2-3 TRBV28 NA TRBD2 CASSLVSSGRVDTQYF TGTGCCAGCAGTTTGGTGTCTAGCGGGAGAGTAGATACGCAGTATTTT
TRBJ2-2 TRBV10-3 NA TRBD2 CAILLWASGDTGELFF TGTGCCATCCTCCTTTGGGCTAGCGGGGACACCGGGGAGCTGTTTTTT
TRBJ2-2 TRBV2 few NA CASSEETRVGPGELFF TGTGCCAGCAGTGAAGAGACTAGAGTAGGCCCCGGGGAGCTGTTTTTT
TRBJ2-7 TRBV3-1 NA NA CATSRVVGEGPYEQYF TGTGCCACCTCCAGGGTGGTGGGAGAAGGCCCCTACGAGCAGTACTTC
TRBJ2-7 TRBV9 many NA CASNKDSVSYEQYF TGTGCCAGCAACAAGGACAGTGTCTCCTACGAGCAGTACTTC
TRBJ2-1 TRBV7-2 few NA CASSPRDNYNEQFF TGTGCCAGCAGTCCAAGGGACAACTACAATGAGCAGTTCTTC
TRBJ2-1 TRBV12-3/TRBV12-4 many TRBD2 CASRIAGGPNEQFF TGTGCCAGCAGAATAGCGGGAGGGCCCAATGAGCAGTTCTTC
TRBJ1-2 TRBV10-3 many NA CAISEARDYGYTF TGTGCCATCAGTGAAGCCCGGGACTATGGCTACACCTTC
TRBJ2-5 TRBV29-1 few NA CSVEGGGRGETQYF TGCAGCGTTGAAGGAGGAGGCCGCGGGGAGACCCAGTACTTC